Shown below are 8 T cell receptor beta chains from a single sample sequenced in a study of human T cells and chemical hapten exposure (dated by TCRdb to the early 2020s). Library prep was done by RACE. Instrument on record: NextSeq 500. TCRdb ran its own pipeline on the public reads, namely fastp trimming at Q25 and MiXCR clone calling, and kept in-frame beta chains. Each record represents a unique CDR3 protein, reported with the most common genes and DNA among its rows. The sample includes approximately 400,000 distinct CDR3 sequences, with 4% to 5.5% observed a single time. Of the sample, 2% to 2.5% is held by the ten largest clones. The sample's time point label is to be understood as: patch test 1, 2 weeks after DPC sensitization. Read against the paper, the sample's treatment or condition label means: therapeutic diphenylcyclopropenone sensitization with weekly scalp DPC. Sequences were derived from whole blood, sampled in connection with sensitization to the hapten diphenylcyclopropenone (DPC). The receptors here all came from a woman aged 45 to 65 with alopecia areata. Some clones in this sample may be carry-over from other donors' samples.

This clonotype was found many times. This sequence joins TRBV10-2 and TRBJ1-1; no definite D call. Trimming stripped 6 bases from V and 4 bases from J, with 12 bases between. The germline V gene has CDR1 WSHSY and CDR2 SAAADI. This CDR3 has 13 amino acids. The CDR3 sequence is CASRAAPGTEAFF. As DNA, the CDR3 is TGCGCCAGCAGAGCGGCGCCGGGCACTGAAGCTTTCTTT.

This clonotype was recorded many times. The rearrangement uses TRBV20-1 and TRBJ2-6, with 10 bases matching TRBD1. The CDR3 covers 15 residues. With 6 bases clipped from V and 4 bases from J, the junction kept 6 bases outside the gene matches. CDR1 DFQATT and CDR2 SNEGSKA come from the germline V gene (reference sequence). The CDR3 reads CSAIDRGLGANVLTF. Written as DNA, the CDR3 is TGCAGTGCCATTGACAGGGGGCTAGGGGCCAACGTCCTGACTTTC.

This clonotype has ten or more counts. The chain employs TRBV27 and TRBJ1-5, with unresolved D. With 8 bases removed from V and 2 bases from J, the gap between germline ends came to 10 bases. The germline CDR1 and CDR2 sequences are MNHEY and SMNVEV (reference sequence). This CDR3 is 13 amino acids long. CDR3 DNA sequence: TGTGCCAGCCGGAACGGCGGCAATCAGCCCCAGCATTTT. Its translation: CASRNGGNQPQHF.

This clonotype was counted ten times or more. The genes are TRBV6-2 or TRBV6-3 and TRBJ1-4; no clear D gene. Germline-derived CDR1 and CDR2 are MNHEY and SVGEGT. V was pared by 6 bases and J by 13 bases, with 12 bases between. This CDR3 has 11 residues. The CDR3 reads CASRDGRGLFF. As DNA, the CDR3 is TGTGCCAGCAGAGACGGAAGAGGACTGTTTTTT.

This clonotype was observed many times. The chain couples TRBV19 to TRBJ1-2, with D tentatively TRBD1 (5 bases). Germline lookup yields CDR1 LNHDA and CDR2 SQIVND (reference sequence). CDR3 size: 12 residues. Trimming cost V 8 bases and J 4 bases, with 11 bases left between them. The chain's CDR3 is CASFDSLYGYTF. CDR3 bases: TGTGCCAGTTTTGACAGCCTCTATGGCTACACCTTC. Together with reference TRBV19 and TRBJ1-2, the CDR3 gives the full variable domain: DGGITQSPKYLFRKEGQNVTLSCEQNLNHDAMYWYRQDPGQGLRLIYYSQIVNDFQKGDIAEGYSVSREKKESFPLTVTSAQKNPTAFYLCASFDSLYGYTFGSGTRLTVV.

This clonotype was recorded many times. CDR3 region: CSARRLSSYNEQFF. CDR3 nucleotide sequence: TGCAGTGCTAGGCGGCTAAGCTCCTACAATGAGCAGTTCTTC. This rearrangement joins TRBV20-1 to TRBJ2-1; no clear D gene. Trimming removed 3 bases from V and 0 bases from J, with 9 bases in between. Germline V lookup: CDR1 DFQATT, CDR2 SNEGSKA (reference sequence). This CDR3 is built from 14 residues.

Only a few counts were recorded for this clonotype. V is TRBV15 and J is TRBJ2-1; 8 nucleotides align to TRBD1. In germline, CDR1 is LNHNV, CDR2 YYDKDF (reference sequence). The CDR3 contains 12 residues. V shed 11 bases and J 9 bases; nucleotides not matched to a gene: 9. Here the CDR3 DNA reads TGTGCCGTCAGGGGGCTTTTGGGTGAGCAGTTCTTC. It is translated as CAVRGLLGEQFF.

This clonotype was recorded many times. The V and J genes are TRBV28 and TRBJ1-4; D may be TRBD1 (5 bases). The CDR3 has 17 residues. Germline assignment: CDR1 MDHEN and CDR2 SYDVKM. With 7 bases removed from V and 0 bases from J, the gap between germline ends came to 18 bases. CDR3 sequence: CASTLRALGATNEKLFF. In nucleotides, the CDR3 is TGTGCCAGCACCCTGAGGGCTTTAGGGGCAACTAATGAAAAACTGTTTTTT.